Listed here is a single T cell receptor (beta chain). No antigen is known for it. Some clones are missing from TCRdb's copy, which holds only in-frame ones; the method was immunoSEQ multiplex PCR. The sample lists 120,000 or so clones, roughly 84% occurring once. This sample stems from a study of T cell responses to AZD1222 COVID-19 vaccine. The CDR3 consists of 13 residues. V was pared by 4 bases and J by 6 bases, with 7 bases of the junction left unmatched. Per the germline V gene, CDR1 is SGHKS and CDR2 is YYEKEE (reference sequence). Whole-study findings and limits: Among vaccine-associated CD4 TCRs, coverage spanned spike, with dominance at 160-218 and 743-854. Reportedly, nearly half the spike-specific TCRs target unmutated variant regions.

The clonotype comes from an adult in good health. Sequencing used peripheral blood, obtained on day 0 of AZD1222 vaccination. This chain uses TRBV5-5 with TRBJ2-7; 7 nucleotides align to TRBD1. The CDR3 DNA is TGTGCCAGCAGCGAAGACAGGGTAGGCGAGCAGTACTTC. It specifies CASSEDRVGEQYF.